These 19 T cell receptor beta chains share one sample of origin, sequenced in a study of T-cell reconstitution after alpha-beta-depleted transplantation in children. As it was prepared, the TCRbeta library received unique molecular identifiers. TCRdb re-derived calls from the PCR reads in MiXCR, one entry per CDR3 protein. The table has around 380,000 distinct CDR3 sequences, about 11% seen once; the top ten hold 5% to 6.5%. This material consisted of PBMCs from the stem cell graft donor, taken from the stem cell graft. The receptors were sampled from a human donor who donated a stem cell graft to a child with acute myeloid leukemia.

This clonotype has more than one count but fewer than ten. V and J are TRBV30 and TRBJ2-7, with TRBD1 as a possible D gene (6 bases). With 5 bases removed from V and 4 bases from J, the gap between germline ends came to 15 bases. Germline lookup yields CDR1 GTSNPN and CDR2 SVGIG (reference sequence). This CDR3 is built from 13 residues. As DNA, the CDR3 is TGTGCCTGGGCGCCAGGACAGAATTACGAGCAGTACTTC. It codes for CAWAPGQNYEQYF. The whole variable domain, remainder taken from reference TRBV30 and TRBJ2-7, is SQTIHQWPATLVQPVGSPLSLECTVEGTSNPNLYWYRQAAGRGLQLLFYSVGIGQISSEVPQNLSASRPQDRQFILSSKKLLLSDSGFYLCAWAPGQNYEQYFGPGTRLTVT.

As regards this clonotype: A much larger clone sits a single nucleotide away, making a read error possible. The V call is TRBV15, the J call TRBJ1-4, with D unclear. CDR3 size: 13 residues. V dropped 5 bases and J dropped 12 bases, with 16 bases sitting between them. Germline V lookup: CDR1 LNHNV, CDR2 YYDKDF (reference sequence). CDR3: CATSGDPKEELFF. As DNA, the CDR3 is TGTGCCACCAGCGGGGATCCTAAGGAGGAACTGTTTTTT.

This rearrangement joins TRBV5-6 to TRBJ2-7; D gene unclear. This CDR3 is 13 amino acids long. The ends were cut back, 0 bases at V and 5 bases at J, with 9 bases in the middle. The germline CDR1 and CDR2 sequences are SGHDT and YYEEEE. CDR3 loop: CASSLDRVDEQYF. CDR3 nucleotide sequence: TGTGCCAGCAGCTTGGATAGGGTGGACGAGCAGTACTTC.

This clonotype was seen a handful of times. V is TRBV18 and J is TRBJ2-1, with 8 bases fitting TRBD2. Germline V CDR1 and CDR2: KGHSH, LQKENI. V trimming: 3 bases; J trimming: 10 bases; junction bases outside the gene matches: 11. The CDR3 is 15 residues long. CDR3 region: CASSPGTRTFVEQFF. CDR3 coding DNA: TGTGCCAGCTCACCCGGGACTAGAACTTTCGTGGAGCAGTTCTTC.

This clonotype was observed many times. The chain is built from TRBV6-2 or TRBV6-3 and TRBJ2-7; no firm D call. The CDR3 spans 14 residues. The ends were cut back, 2 bases at V and 0 bases at J, with 8 bases in the middle. Germline loops: CDR1 MNHEY, CDR2 SVGEGT. The CDR3 coding sequence is TGTGCCAGCAGTTACGTGACGGCCTCCTACGAGCAGTACTTC. It translates to CASSYVTASYEQYF.

About this clonotype itself: The junction departs from the called germline gene at one end, perhaps through a read error. The genes are TRBV6-1 and TRBJ2-3; no clear D. Germline V CDR1 and CDR2: MNHNS, SASEGT. The CDR3 sequence is 14 residues long. The CDR3 here is CAISTFDTPDTQYF. Written as DNA, the CDR3 is TGTGCCATCAGTACCTTTGACACACCGGATACGCAGTATTTT.

The chain is built from TRBV7-9 and TRBJ2-1, with 8 bases fitting TRBD2. V gave up 5 bases and J gave up 5 bases; unmatched junction bases: 8. CDR1 is SEHNR and CDR2 is FQNEAQ in the germline V gene (reference sequence). The CDR3 is 15 amino acids. The CDR3 region is CASSPLAGKNNEQFF. CDR3 nucleotide sequence: TGTGCCAGCAGCCCTCTAGCGGGCAAGAACAATGAGCAGTTCTTC.

This clonotype has just a few counts. The CDR3 DNA sequence: TGCGCCAGCAGCTTGGAAGCCTACAATGAGCAGTTCTTC. This gives the protein CASSLEAYNEQFF. The chain combines TRBV5-1 with TRBJ2-1; D not certain. The germline V gene encodes CDR1 SGHRS and CDR2 YFSETQ. CDR3 length: 13 amino acids. Trimming left V 0 bases short and J 2 bases short, with 3 bases between.

This clonotype was recorded a few times. The J gene is TRBJ1-2, the V gene TRBV20-1; no firm D call. Germline CDR1 reads DFQATT; CDR2 reads SNEGSKA (reference sequence). CDR3 length equals 11 residues. Trimming removed 1 base at V and 8 bases at J, with 8 bases between. The CDR3 spells CSARGVGGYTF. CDR3 nucleotide sequence: TGCAGTGCTAGAGGTGTAGGAGGCTACACCTTC.

This clonotype has more than one count but fewer than ten. The genes are TRBV7-8 and TRBJ1-5, with 7 bases matching TRBD1. V dropped 5 bases and J dropped 0; count of bases not matched to a gene: 4. The CDR3 is 15 residues long. Germline V gene data show CDR1 as SGHVS and CDR2 as FQNEAQ. The chain's CDR3 is CASSDHRGSNQPQHF. The CDR3 nucleotides are TGTGCCAGCAGCGATCACAGGGGTAGCAATCAGCCCCAGCATTTT.

The chain carries TRBV9 and TRBJ2-5; TRBD1 agrees at 9 bases. Germline V gene sequence: CDR1 SGDLS, CDR2 YYNGEE. The V gene end was trimmed by 3 bases and the J gene end by 4 bases; junction bases not matched to a gene: 10. This CDR3 comprises 16 residues. The CDR3 protein is CASSGRDRVLGETQYF. CDR3 coding DNA: TGTGCCAGCAGCGGCCGGGACAGGGTTCTAGGAGAGACCCAGTACTTC.

The rearrangement uses TRBV5-1 and TRBJ2-7, with 9 bases matching TRBD2. CDR3 length equals 15 residues. Germline lookup yields CDR1 SGHRS and CDR2 YFSETQ. The V gene end was trimmed by 4 bases and the J gene end by 2 bases; junction bases not matched to a gene: 7. The CDR3 nucleotides are TGCGCCAGCAGCCTAAATAGCGGGAGTACCTACGAGCAGTACTTC. This sequence encodes CASSLNSGSTYEQYF. Variable domain in full (rest from reference TRBV5-1 and TRBJ2-7): KAGVTQTPRYLIKTRGQQVTLSCSPISGHRSVSWYQQTPGQGLQFLFEYFSETQRNKGNFPGRFSGRQFSNSRSEMNVSTLELGDSALYLCASSLNSGSTYEQYFGPGTRLTVT.

This clonotype was detected only a few times. This chain links TRBV5-1 with TRBJ1-5, with D possibly matching TRBD1 (6 bases). This CDR3 has 15 residues. V lost 0 bases, J lost 4 bases, and 11 bases lay in between. Germline assignment: CDR1 SGHRS and CDR2 YFSETQ. CDR3 loop: CASSLETGRNQPQHF. The CDR3 DNA follows: TGCGCCAGCAGCTTGGAGACAGGCCGAAATCAGCCCCAGCATTTT.

The V and J genes are TRBV15 and TRBJ1-1; D is undetermined. This CDR3 is built from 15 residues. CDR1 and CDR2 (germline): LNHNV, YYDKDF (reference sequence). The V end was cut by 5 bases, the J end by 0 bases, with 13 bases between. The CDR3 region has the DNA TGTGCCACCAGCGGTACCCTTTCGGTGAACACTGAAGCTTTCTTT. This sequence encodes CATSGTLSVNTEAFF. The whole variable domain, filled in from reference TRBV15 and TRBJ1-1, reads DAMVIQNPRYQVTQFGKPVTLSCSQTLNHNVMYWYQQKSSQAPKLLFHYYDKDFNNEADTPDNFQSRRPNTSFCFLDIRSPGLGDTAMYLCATSGTLSVNTEAFFGQGTRLTVV.

The table lists this clonotype with a few counts. The rearrangement links TRBV9 to TRBJ2-3; D gene unclear. This CDR3 is built from 12 residues. Trimming removed 3 bases at V and 5 bases at J, with 7 bases between. CDR1 SGDLS and CDR2 YYNGEE come from the germline V gene. The CDR3 region has the DNA TGTGCCAGCAGCGCCATAGGAGATACGCAGTATTTT. Translation gives CASSAIGDTQYF.

This clonotype was seen a handful of times. V and J are TRBV5-1 and TRBJ1-2, with 7 positions matching TRBD1. There are 15 residues in the CDR3. Germline CDR1 reads SGHRS; CDR2 reads YFSETQ. V was clipped by 5 bases and J by 4 bases; unmatched bases: 11. The CDR3 here is CASRATGTRGYGYTF. The CDR3 nucleotides read TGCGCCAGCAGAGCGACAGGGACGAGAGGCTATGGCTACACCTTC.

This clonotype was counted between two and nine times. This chain joins TRBV18 and TRBJ2-5; D is undetermined. This CDR3 region has 17 residues. Germline CDR1 and CDR2: KGHSH and LQKENI. With 0 bases removed from V and 0 bases from J, the gap between germline ends came to 14 bases. CDR3 DNA: TGTGCCAGCTCACCACCTAAAGGATCCCCAGACCAAGAGACCCAGTACTTC. Translating it yields CASSPPKGSPDQETQYF.

This clonotype occurred a few times. This chain joins TRBV20-1 and TRBJ2-1; 11 bases line up with TRBD2. CDR3 length equals 13 residues. Trimming took 1 base from V and 9 from J; bases not matched to a gene: 2. Germline V lookup: CDR1 DFQATT, CDR2 SNEGSKA (reference sequence). This chain's CDR3 is CSARVAGGVEQFF. The CDR3 DNA reads as TGCAGTGCTAGAGTAGCGGGAGGGGTTGAGCAGTTCTTC.

This clonotype was seen just once. This may be a read error, as it is one base from a much larger clone. As the CDR3 is not closed by the conserved phenylalanine or tryptophan, this likely results from a read error. The chain couples TRBV29-1 to TRBJ2-3; a possible D gene is TRBD1 (6 bases). The V gene lost 8 bases and the J gene lost 1 base, with 19 bases spanning the gap. CDR3 length: 15 amino acids. Germline V gives CDR1 SQVTM, CDR2 ANQGSEA. The CDR3 DNA is TGCAGCCTTTTGAGGTCGGGACACGGCACAGATACGCAGTATTTA. It codes for CSLLRSGHGTDTQYL.